This entry features one T cell receptor (beta chain) sequence. As yet, its antigen is unknown. Primers included in the PCR were 60 Vbeta and 13 Jbeta primers. Libraries were prepared by immunoSEQ multiplex PCR; TCRdb keeps only in-frame clonotypes and omits some of them. Of some 120,000 clones in the sample, 79% are singletons; the top ten hold 2.5% to 3.5%. These data belong to a study of cytomegalovirus exposure and HLA in healthy donors. Overall study results and limits: Specificity of a few CMV-associated chains for CMV antigens was verified in vitro.

The V and J ends lost 8 bases and 6 bases respectively, with 20 bases between them. CDR1 is ENHRY, CDR2 SYGVKD, per germline. CDR3 length: 15 residues. The TCR sequence derives from a woman between 18 and 30 years old in good health and CMV-seropositive. The rearrangement uses TRBV10-3 and TRBJ1-5; maybe TRBD1 (6 bases). The sample comprised PBMCs. CDR3 sequence reads: CAIATGQNWGQPQHF. The CDR3 DNA is TGTGCCATCGCTACCGGACAGAATTGGGGTCAGCCCCAGCATTTT.